These 3 T cell receptor beta chains came from one sample sequenced in a study of T cell responses to AZD1222 COVID-19 vaccine (dated by TCRdb to the early 2020s). The time point tag for this specimen amounts to: baseline before first vaccination. Library prep was done by the immunoSEQ multiplex PCR assay. In TCRdb, the immuneACCESS table is reduced to in-frame sequences with V and J assigned. These tables do not hold every clone; where another copy was compared, an unresolved V gene accounts for under half, and the others remain unexplained. The sample yields fewer than 150,000 clones; about 90% were counted once. The top ten clonotypes cover 1.5% of the sample. The sequences come from peripheral blood, collected on day 0 of AZD1222 vaccination. The receptors shown here come from an adult in good health.

The chain couples TRBV9 to TRBJ2-3, with TRBD2 identical over 7 bases. V was clipped by 4 bases and J by 0 bases; unmatched bases: 8. Germline V CDR1 and CDR2: SGDLS, YYNGEE. CDR3 length equals 16 residues. CDR3 loop: CASSPPLAASTDTQYF. The CDR3 nucleotides are TGTGCCAGCAGCCCCCCCCTAGCGGCTAGCACAGATACGCAGTATTTT.

CDR3 sequence (DNA): TGCGCCAGCAGCTTGGAGCAGGGGGTAGGCTATGGCTACACCTTC. This gives the protein CASSLEQGVGYGYTF. The rearrangement uses TRBV5-1 and TRBJ1-2, with TRBD1 matching over 7 bases. The CDR3 consists of 15 residues. Germline assignment: CDR1 SGHRS and CDR2 YFSETQ. V shed 0 bases and J 4 bases; nucleotides not matched to a gene: 6.

The J gene is TRBJ1-1, the V gene TRBV30; no definite D call. CDR1 is GTSNPN, CDR2 SVGIG, per germline (reference sequence). V shed 5 bases and J shed 0 bases, with 10 bases lying between them. The length of the CDR3 is 13 residues. CDR3 in DNA: TGTGCCTGGTTGAAAGGCGTGAACACTGAAGCTTTCTTT. It yields the protein CAWLKGVNTEAFF.